This TCR beta chain was sequenced in a study of blood T cells in healthy people across ages. PCR was performed a second time for about 6 to 12 cycles using a sample-barcoded 5' primer and a J-beta primer mix. The yield of each sample was at least 3 million CDR3-containing paired-end reads. TCRdb analysed the 5' RACE reads with MiXCR anew, one entry per CDR3 protein. The table shows around 1,600,000 distinct CDR3 sequences, with less than 45% occurring only once. V was shortened by 1 base and J by 3 bases, with 7 bases between the two germline ends. This CDR3 is built from 14 residues. Germline-derived CDR1 and CDR2 are LNHNV and YYDKDF (reference sequence).

The genes are TRBV15 and TRBJ1-5; D unclear. This clonotype was obtained from a young woman in good health. The sequenced sample was blood. CDR3 DNA sequence: TGTGCCACCAGCAGAGGCCGGAACAATCAGCCCCAGCATTTT. Protein: CATSRGRNNQPQHF.